What follows are 32 T cell receptor beta chains derived from one specimen sequenced in a study of a mutant IDH1 vaccine in newly diagnosed glioma. Profiled with immunoSEQ multiplex PCR; TCRdb holds only in-frame clones, not every one. The sample records some 60,000 clones, over 70% being singletons. These receptors' antigens are unknown. Time point reported: week 23, last vaccination. Mutant IDH1 20-mer peptide, at 300 ug, made up each vaccine dose, with topical imiquimod. Sequences were derived from PBMCs, sampled from a glioma patient whose treatment included an IDH1 peptide vaccine. These receptors originate from a man aged 40-50 years with glioma.

This chain uses TRBV5-1 with TRBJ2-7; TRBD2 is a possible D gene (6 bases). The CDR3 is 15 residues long. Germline loops: CDR1 SGHRS, CDR2 YFSETQ. Trimming took 4 bases from V and 4 from J, leaving 18 bases between them. The CDR3 bases are TGCGCCAGCAGCCCCGACCCCGGGACTGTATACGAGCAGTACTTC. It yields the protein CASSPDPGTVYEQYF.

Here the CDR3 reads CASSIFLVAESSYEQYF. CDR3 in DNA: TGTGCCAGTAGTATATTTCTGGTAGCGGAGAGCTCCTACGAGCAGTACTTC. The chain is built from TRBV19 and TRBJ2-7; D may be TRBD2 (6 bases). The CDR3 spans 17 residues. V lost 2 bases and J 0 bases, leaving 17 bases between the germline ends. Germline V gives CDR1 LNHDA, CDR2 SQIVND (reference sequence).

This chain connects TRBV19 to TRBJ1-5; 7 positions agree with TRBD1. With V trimmed by 2 bases and J by 1 base, 8 bases remained unmatched. There are 17 residues in the CDR3. In germline, CDR1 is LNHDA, CDR2 SQIVND (reference sequence). CDR3 residues: CASSIRGLAISNQPQHF. CDR3 coding DNA: TGTGCCAGTAGTATAAGGGGGCTGGCGATAAGCAATCAGCCCCAGCATTTT.

The chain couples TRBV5-4 to TRBJ2-1, with 8 bases matching TRBD2. CDR1 and CDR2 (germline): SGHNT, YYREEE (reference sequence). The junction had 18 bases not matched to a gene; V was cut back by 5 bases and J by 8 bases. CDR3 length: 17 amino acids. The CDR3 here is CASSPTGGTSKSYEQFF. The CDR3 DNA sequence: TGTGCCAGCAGTCCTACGGGGGGGACTAGTAAATCCTATGAGCAGTTCTTC.

This sequence joins TRBV27 and TRBJ2-7; D is possibly TRBD1 (7 bases). The CDR3 is 13 residues long. Germline loops: CDR1 MNHEY, CDR2 SMNVEV (reference sequence). Trimming took 7 bases from V and 6 from J, leaving 16 bases between them. The CDR3 DNA reads as TGTGCCAGCACGTCGCACCAGGGGGGCGAGCAGTACTTC. Amino acids: CASTSHQGGEQYF.

The rearrangement links TRBV5-5 to TRBJ2-5; 9 positions match TRBD2. There are 14 residues in the CDR3. The J segment lost 6 bases and the V segment lost 3 bases, leaving 6 bases of the junction unmatched. Germline CDR1 and CDR2: SGHKS and YYEKEE (reference sequence). The CDR3 DNA sequence: TGTGCCAGCAGCTCTAGCGGGGCGAGTAAGACCCAGTACTTC. Translated: CASSSSGASKTQYF. The variable domain in full, completed from reference TRBV5-5 and TRBJ2-5, reads DAGVTQSPTHLIKTRGQQVTLRCSPISGHKSVSWYQQVLGQGPQFIFQYYEKEERGRGNFPDRFSARQFPNYSSELNVNALLLGDSALYLCASSSSGASKTQYFGPGTRLLVL.

Concerning this clone itself: Other DNA sequences in this sample translate to the same CDR3. The gene calls are TRBV18 and TRBJ1-2; D call uncertain. V gave up 3 bases and J gave up 6 bases, with 11 bases separating them. The germline CDR1 and CDR2 sequences are KGHSH and LQKENI. This CDR3 is 13 amino acids long. This chain's CDR3 is CASSPVRDHGYTF. In nucleotides, the CDR3 is TGTGCCAGCTCACCGGTTAGGGATCATGGCTACACCTTC. Complete variable domain (other parts from reference TRBV18 and TRBJ1-2): NAGVMQNPRHLVRRRGQEARLRCSPMKGHSHVYWYRQLPEEGLKFMVYLQKENIIDESGMPKERFSAEFPKEGPSILRIQQVVRGDSAAYFCASSPVRDHGYTFGSGTRLTVV.

The genes are TRBV27 and TRBJ2-7; 7 nucleotides align to TRBD1. V lost 4 bases, J lost 4 bases, and 4 bases stayed unmatched. The germline V gene encodes CDR1 MNHEY and CDR2 SMNVEV (reference sequence). The CDR3 extends over 13 amino acids. The CDR3 loop is CASSWGTAYEQYF. Written as DNA, the CDR3 is TGTGCCAGCAGTTGGGGGACAGCGTACGAGCAGTACTTC.

The V gene is TRBV6-1, the J gene TRBJ1-1, with D possibly matching TRBD1 (6 bases). Trimming removed 8 bases at V and 4 bases at J, with 14 bases between. Germline CDR1 is MNHNS and CDR2 is SASEGT. The CDR3 has 13 residues. In DNA form, the CDR3 reads TGTGCCAGCGGTCGGGGGCTCGGCACTGAAGCTTTCTTT. This codes for CASGRGLGTEAFF.

In DNA, the CDR3 is TGCGCCAGCAGCCCACTTGGTATCACGAGAGCTTTCTTT. It is translated as CASSPLGITRAFF. This rearrangement joins TRBV4-1 to TRBJ1-1; D is ambiguous. Germline CDR1 reads MGHRA; CDR2 reads YSYEKL. V was pared by 4 bases and J by 10 bases, with 16 bases between. There are 13 residues in the CDR3.

The rearrangement joins TRBV25-1 to TRBJ1-1, with D tentatively TRBD1 (6 bases). The CDR3 covers 15 residues. The ends were cut back, 3 bases at V and 0 bases at J, with 11 bases in the middle. Germline V gene data show CDR1 as MGHDK and CDR2 as SYGVNS. CDR3 coding DNA: TGTGCCAGCAGTGATCGGGCAGGGGTGAACACTGAAGCTTTCTTT. It codes for CASSDRAGVNTEAFF.

The V and J genes are TRBV19 and TRBJ2-1; 7 bases line up with TRBD2. The germline gives CDR1 LNHDA, CDR2 SQIVND (reference sequence). V lost 4 bases to trimming and J lost 7 bases; unmatched junction nucleotides: 7. The CDR3 contains 14 residues. The CDR3 region has the DNA TGTGCCAGTAGTAACCTGACTAGCAGGAATGAGCAGTTCTTC. This encodes CASSNLTSRNEQFF.

The genes are TRBV11-2 and TRBJ1-4; the D is unclear. The germline V gene has CDR1 SGHAT and CDR2 FQNNGV. The CDR3 loop spans 19 amino acids. Trimming left V 2 bases short and J 1 base short, with 20 bases between. For the CDR3, the DNA is TGTGCCAGCAGCTTATGGCCCCTGGGCAATTCGTTAACTAATGAAAAACTGTTTTTT. Translation gives CASSLWPLGNSLTNEKLFF.

The genes are TRBV5-4 and TRBJ1-2; the match to TRBD1 covers 7 bases. CDR3 length: 13 residues. Germline lookup yields CDR1 SGHNT and CDR2 YYREEE (reference sequence). Trimming at V came to 5 bases and at J to 4 bases, leaving 5 bases not matched to a gene. The CDR3 DNA sequence: TGTGCCAGCAGGGATGGACAGGCCTATGGCTACACCTTC. It is translated as CASRDGQAYGYTF.

The rearrangement uses TRBV2 and TRBJ2-7; D uncertain. The germline gives CDR1 SNHLY, CDR2 FYNNEI. This CDR3 region has 11 residues. V lost 7 bases and J lost 3, with 7 bases in between. The CDR3 bases are TGTGCCAGCACGGCGGTCTACGAGCAGTACTTC. Amino acid sequence: CASTAVYEQYF.

Concerning this clone itself: Additional DNA sequences in this sample encode the identical CDR3. The genes are TRBV4-3 and TRBJ1-5; TRBD1 agrees at 7 bases. This CDR3 region has 14 residues. The ends lost 1 base at V and 4 bases at J; junction bases unmatched: 1. CDR1 is LGHNA, CDR2 YSLEER, per germline. The chain's CDR3 is CASSQGQGNQPQHF. Here the CDR3 DNA reads TGCGCCAGCAGCCAAGGACAGGGAAATCAGCCCCAGCATTTT.

This chain uses TRBV6-1 with TRBJ1-5, with 11 bases aligning to TRBD1. Germline CDR1 reads MNHNS; CDR2 reads SASEGT. With 3 bases clipped from V and 7 bases from J, the junction kept 5 bases outside the gene matches. The CDR3 extends over 15 amino acids. The CDR3 DNA sequence: TGTGCCAGCAGTGATCGGGACAGGGGGTCCCAGCCCCAGCATTTT. Translated: CASSDRDRGSQPQHF.

This clone was seen just once. The rearrangement joins TRBV4-1 to TRBJ2-1; 7 positions match TRBD1. CDR3 length: 14 amino acids. The J segment lost 4 bases and the V segment lost 7 bases, leaving 7 bases of the junction unmatched. Germline lookup yields CDR1 MGHRA and CDR2 YSYEKL. CDR3 sequence reads: CASNEGGKYNEQFF. The DNA for the CDR3 is TGCGCCAGCAACGAAGGGGGCAAGTACAATGAGCAGTTCTTC.

This clone occurred once. The V and J genes are TRBV7-9 and TRBJ2-1, with unresolved D. Germline loops: CDR1 SEHNR, CDR2 FQNEAQ (reference sequence). CDR3 length: 13 amino acids. The V and J ends lost 5 bases and 10 bases respectively, with 15 bases between them. Here the CDR3 DNA reads TGTGCCAGCAGCGAACATGGAAAAAGCGAGCAGTTCTTC. The encoded protein is CASSEHGKSEQFF.

The chain has TRBV6-4 and TRBJ2-5; D remains ambiguous. The CDR3 loop spans 14 amino acids. V lost 4 bases to trimming and J lost 3 bases, with 12 bases between them. The germline gives CDR1 MRHNA, CDR2 SNTAGT. CDR3 in amino acids: CASSADKMKETQYF. The CDR3 DNA sequence: TGTGCCAGCAGTGCTGACAAGATGAAAGAGACCCAGTACTTC.

The genes are TRBV2 and TRBJ1-3, with D unresolved. The CDR3 spans 14 residues. V shed 4 bases and J shed 0 bases, with 7 bases lying between them. Germline lookup yields CDR1 SNHLY and CDR2 FYNNEI. The CDR3 region is CASSGTGSGNTIYF. The DNA of the CDR3 is TGTGCCAGCAGTGGGACGGGCTCTGGAAACACCATATATTTT.

The V call is TRBV2, the J call TRBJ2-5; 7 nucleotides line up with TRBD2. Germline V gene data show CDR1 as SNHLY and CDR2 as FYNNEI. This CDR3 is 14 amino acids long. Trimming cost V 6 bases and J 0 bases; bases outside gene matches: 4. The CDR3 spells CASRGGGYQETQYF. The CDR3 nucleotides read TGTGCCAGCAGGGGGGGAGGGTACCAAGAGACCCAGTACTTC.

The chain joins TRBV21-1 to TRBJ1-3; TRBD1, as called in the table, went unchecked against the DNA. TRBV21-1 is deemed a pseudogene. The CDR3 has 12 amino acids. The CDR3 DNA follows: TGTGCCAGCCAGGGGTCTGGAAACACCATATATTTT. Translating it yields CASQGSGNTIYF.

The gene calls are TRBV19 and TRBJ1-5; D may be TRBD1 (6 bases). The CDR3 length is 13 residues. CDR1 LNHDA and CDR2 SQIVND come from the germline V gene (reference sequence). The V end was cut by 5 bases, the J end by 4 bases, with 9 bases between. The CDR3 region has the DNA TGTGCCAGTAGTGGGACACTTAATCAGCCCCAGCATTTT. Its protein is CASSGTLNQPQHF.

This chain links TRBV7-9 with TRBJ2-5; no firm D call. The germline V gene encodes CDR1 SEHNR and CDR2 FQNEAQ (reference sequence). The V and J ends lost 2 bases and 4 bases respectively, with 5 bases between them. CDR3 size: 12 residues. The CDR3 is CASSLLVETQYF. The CDR3 DNA reads TGTGCCAGCAGCTTACTCGTAGAGACCCAGTACTTC.

The chain combines TRBV5-4 with TRBJ1-1; the D is unclear. V lost 0 bases and J lost 0, with 9 bases in between. Germline CDR1 and CDR2: SGHNT and YYREEE (reference sequence). CDR3 length: 15 amino acids. CDR3 residues: CASSLVGQLNTEAFF. The CDR3 DNA reads as TGTGCCAGCAGCTTGGTCGGTCAGCTGAACACTGAAGCTTTCTTT. Using reference TRBV5-4 and TRBJ1-1 for the parts outside the CDR3, the full variable domain is ETGVTQSPTHLIKTRGQQVTLRCSSQSGHNTVSWYQQALGQGPQFIFQYYREEENGRGNFPPRFSGLQFPNYSSELNVNALELDDSALYLCASSLVGQLNTEAFFGQGTRLTVV.

The gene calls are TRBV4-1 and TRBJ2-7; D is possibly TRBD1 (6 bases). The germline V and J ends were trimmed by 1 base and 5 bases, with 12 bases remaining between them. The CDR3 length is 14 residues. CDR1 is MGHRA, CDR2 YSYEKL, per germline. CDR3: CASSQATGWNEQYF. Written as DNA, the CDR3 is TGCGCCAGCAGCCAAGCAACAGGGTGGAACGAGCAGTACTTC.

The V call is TRBV5-1, the J call TRBJ2-3; TRBD2 matches at 15 bases. Looked up from germline, CDR1 is SGHRS and CDR2 is YFSETQ. Trimming at V came to 4 bases and at J to 6 bases, leaving 12 bases not matched to a gene. The CDR3 runs to 18 residues. CDR3 nucleotide sequence: TGCGCCAGCAGCACGGGACTAGCGGGAGGCCGAGGGGGGGATACGCAGTATTTT. This codes for CASSTGLAGGRGGDTQYF.

V is TRBV19 and J is TRBJ2-4; 8 bases are shared with TRBD1. The J segment lost 8 bases and the V segment lost 6 bases, leaving 12 bases of the junction unmatched. Germline V gene sequence: CDR1 LNHDA, CDR2 SQIVND (reference sequence). The CDR3 runs to 15 residues. The CDR3: CASSRPGQAEDIQYF. The CDR3 bases are TGTGCCAGTAGCCGACCGGGACAGGCTGAAGACATTCAGTACTTC.

This chain uses TRBV28 with TRBJ1-2; D is unresolved. Trimming pared 3 bases from V and 3 bases from J, leaving 5 bases between. CDR3 length equals 12 residues. Germline V gene sequence: CDR1 MDHEN, CDR2 SYDVKM. CDR3 loop: CASSLGYYGYTF. CDR3 in DNA: TGTGCCAGCAGTTTGGGTTACTATGGCTACACCTTC.

The CDR3 DNA reads as TGTGCCAGCAGACTACAGGGGCTCGCAGAGACCCAGTACTTC. It codes for CASRLQGLAETQYF. The chain joins TRBV6-5 to TRBJ2-5; TRBD1 matches at 7 bases. The length of the CDR3 is 14 residues. The V and J ends lost 6 bases and 4 bases, in that order; junction bases with no gene match: 8. Per the germline V gene, CDR1 is MNHEY and CDR2 is SVGAGI.

The chain recombines TRBV19 with TRBJ2-7; tentatively, D is TRBD2 (5 bases). Germline lookup yields CDR1 LNHDA and CDR2 SQIVND (reference sequence). The CDR3 spans 14 residues. V was shortened by 1 base and J by 2 bases, with 9 bases between the two germline ends. The CDR3 DNA reads TGTGCCAGTAGTATAGCTGCGGGCCCCTACGAGCAGTACTTC. This translates into CASSIAAGPYEQYF.